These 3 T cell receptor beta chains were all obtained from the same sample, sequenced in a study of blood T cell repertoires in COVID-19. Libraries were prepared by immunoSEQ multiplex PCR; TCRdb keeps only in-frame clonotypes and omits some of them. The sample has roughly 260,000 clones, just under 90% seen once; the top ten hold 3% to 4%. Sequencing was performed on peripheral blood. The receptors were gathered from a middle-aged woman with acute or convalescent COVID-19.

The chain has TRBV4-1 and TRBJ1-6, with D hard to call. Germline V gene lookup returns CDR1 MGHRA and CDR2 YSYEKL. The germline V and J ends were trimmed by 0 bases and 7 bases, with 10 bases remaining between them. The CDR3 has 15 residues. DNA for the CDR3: TGCGCCAGCAGCCAAGAATCCCCTACCAATTCACCCCTCCACTTT. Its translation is CASSQESPTNSPLHF.

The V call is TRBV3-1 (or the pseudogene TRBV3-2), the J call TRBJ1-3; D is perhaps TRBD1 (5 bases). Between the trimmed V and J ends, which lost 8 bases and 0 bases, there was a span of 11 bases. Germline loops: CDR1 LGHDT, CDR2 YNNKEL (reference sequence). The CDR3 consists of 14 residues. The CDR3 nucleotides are TGTGCCAGCGAGGGGAGGGACTCTGGAAACACCATATATTTT. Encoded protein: CASEGRDSGNTIYF.

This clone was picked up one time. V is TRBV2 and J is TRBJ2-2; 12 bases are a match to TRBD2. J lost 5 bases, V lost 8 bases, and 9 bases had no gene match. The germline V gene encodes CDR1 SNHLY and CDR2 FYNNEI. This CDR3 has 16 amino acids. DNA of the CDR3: TGTGCCAGCGAGTCTAGCGGGGGGGCCGGTACCGGGGAGCTGTTTTTT. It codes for CASESSGGAGTGELFF. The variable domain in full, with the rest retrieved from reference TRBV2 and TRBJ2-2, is EPEVTQTPSHQVTQMGQEVILRCVPISNHLYFYWYRQILGQKVEFLVSFYNNEISEKSEIFDDQFSVERPDGSNFTLKIRSTKLEDSAMYFCASESSGGAGTGELFFGEGSRLTVL.